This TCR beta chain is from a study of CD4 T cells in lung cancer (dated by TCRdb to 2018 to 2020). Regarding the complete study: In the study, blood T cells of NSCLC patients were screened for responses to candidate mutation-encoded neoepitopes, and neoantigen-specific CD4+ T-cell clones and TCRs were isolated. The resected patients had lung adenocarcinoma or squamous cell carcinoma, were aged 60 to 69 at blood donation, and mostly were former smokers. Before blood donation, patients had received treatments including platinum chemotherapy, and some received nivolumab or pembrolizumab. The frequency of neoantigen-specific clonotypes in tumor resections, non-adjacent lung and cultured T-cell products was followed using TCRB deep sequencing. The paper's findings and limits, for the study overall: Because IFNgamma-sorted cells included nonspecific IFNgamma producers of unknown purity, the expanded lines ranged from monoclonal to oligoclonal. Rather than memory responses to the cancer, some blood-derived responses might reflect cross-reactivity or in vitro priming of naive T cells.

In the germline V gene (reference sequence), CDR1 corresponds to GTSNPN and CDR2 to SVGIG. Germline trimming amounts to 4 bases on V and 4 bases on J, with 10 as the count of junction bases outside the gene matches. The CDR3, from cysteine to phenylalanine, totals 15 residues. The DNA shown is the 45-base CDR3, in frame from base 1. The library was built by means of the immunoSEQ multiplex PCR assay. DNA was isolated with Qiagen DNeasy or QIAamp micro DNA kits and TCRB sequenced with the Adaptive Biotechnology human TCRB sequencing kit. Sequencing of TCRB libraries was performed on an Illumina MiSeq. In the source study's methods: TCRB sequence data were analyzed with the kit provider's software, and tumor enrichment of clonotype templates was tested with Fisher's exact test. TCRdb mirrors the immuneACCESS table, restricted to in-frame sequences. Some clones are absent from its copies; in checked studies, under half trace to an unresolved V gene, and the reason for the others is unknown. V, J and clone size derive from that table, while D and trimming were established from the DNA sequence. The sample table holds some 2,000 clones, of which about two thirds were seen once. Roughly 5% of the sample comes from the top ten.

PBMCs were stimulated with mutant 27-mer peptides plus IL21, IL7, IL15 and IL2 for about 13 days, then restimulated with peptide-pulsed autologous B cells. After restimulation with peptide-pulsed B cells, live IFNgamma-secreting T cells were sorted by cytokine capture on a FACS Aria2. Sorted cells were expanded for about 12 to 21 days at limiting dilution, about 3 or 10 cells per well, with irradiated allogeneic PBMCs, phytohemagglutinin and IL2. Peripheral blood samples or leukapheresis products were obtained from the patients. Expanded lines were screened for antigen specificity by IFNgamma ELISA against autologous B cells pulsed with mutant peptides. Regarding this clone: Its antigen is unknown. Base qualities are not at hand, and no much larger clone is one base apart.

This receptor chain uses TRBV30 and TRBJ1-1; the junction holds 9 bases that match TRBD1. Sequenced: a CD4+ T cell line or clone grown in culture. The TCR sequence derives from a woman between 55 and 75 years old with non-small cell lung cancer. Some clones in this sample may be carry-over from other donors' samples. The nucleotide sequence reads TGTGCCTGGAACGTGAAACAGGGGGCGAGCACTGAAGCTTTCTTT. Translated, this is CAWNVKQGASTEAFF.